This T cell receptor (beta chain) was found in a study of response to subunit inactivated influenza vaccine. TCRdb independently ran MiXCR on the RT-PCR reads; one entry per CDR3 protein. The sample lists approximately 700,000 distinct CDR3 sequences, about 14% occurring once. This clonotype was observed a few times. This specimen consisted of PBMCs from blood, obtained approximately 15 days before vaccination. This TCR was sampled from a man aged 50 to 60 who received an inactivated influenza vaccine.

The CDR3 protein is CASSLARLNSYNEQFF. As DNA, the CDR3 is TGTGCCAGCAGCTTAGCGCGGCTGAATTCCTACAATGAGCAGTTCTTC. The rearrangement uses TRBV7-2 and TRBJ2-1; the D is unclear. Germline V gene data show CDR1 as SGHTA and CDR2 as FQGNSA. This CDR3 is 16 amino acids long. Between the trimmed V and J ends, which lost 0 bases and 1 base, there was a span of 10 bases.